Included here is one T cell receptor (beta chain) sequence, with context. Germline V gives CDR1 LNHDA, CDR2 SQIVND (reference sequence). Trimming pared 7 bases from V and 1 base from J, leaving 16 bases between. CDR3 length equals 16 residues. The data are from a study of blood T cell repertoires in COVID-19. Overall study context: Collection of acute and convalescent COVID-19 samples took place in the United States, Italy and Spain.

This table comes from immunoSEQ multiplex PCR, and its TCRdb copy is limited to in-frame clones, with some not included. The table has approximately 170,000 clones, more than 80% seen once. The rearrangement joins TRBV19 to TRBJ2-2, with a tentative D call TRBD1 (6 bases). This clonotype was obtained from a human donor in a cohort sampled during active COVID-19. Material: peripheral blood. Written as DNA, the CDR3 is TGTGCCAGTATGGCCGTTGGGACACTGAACACCGGGGAGCTGTTTTTT. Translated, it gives CASMAVGTLNTGELFF.